The present T cell receptor (beta chain) was sequenced within a study of response to subunit inactivated influenza vaccine. TCRdb used MiXCR to reprocess the RT-PCR reads, holding one entry per CDR3 protein. In the table there are 800,000 or so distinct CDR3 sequences, 21% of which are singletons. This CDR3 has 13 amino acids. In germline, CDR1 is MNHNY, CDR2 SVGAGI (reference sequence). Trimming removed 5 bases from V and 4 bases from J, with 9 bases in between. Points on this clonotype: Its antigen remains unidentified.

Whole-study results and caveats: Authors suggested each seasonal influenza vaccination recruits few new T cells.

The specimen comprised PBMCs from blood, sampled 4 to 6 days after vaccination. The receptor comes from a man in his forties or fifties who received an inactivated influenza vaccine. The rearrangement uses TRBV6-6 and TRBJ1-3, with D maybe TRBD1 (5 bases). This chain's CDR3 is CASSGTAGNTIYF. CDR3 coding DNA: TGTGCCAGCAGTGGGACGGCAGGAAACACCATATATTTT.